What follows are 16 T cell receptor beta chains derived from one specimen sequenced in a study of blood T cell repertoires in COVID-19. The protocol was immunoSEQ multiplex PCR, while the TCRdb copy is restricted to in-frame clones and leaves out a portion. Counted here are over 250,000 clones, 70% to 80% occurring once; the ten biggest clones make up 2.5% to 4%. What was sequenced was peripheral blood. These receptors were taken from a woman at least 80 years old with acute or convalescent COVID-19.

This clone showed up just a few times. The CDR3 loop is CSVGNSGTGELFF. The CDR3 DNA is TGCAGCGTTGGAAATAGTGGCACCGGGGAGCTGTTTTTT. This chain links TRBV29-1 with TRBJ2-2, with D unresolved. Trimming took off 4 bases at V and 4 bases at J, with 10 bases between the two ends. Germline V gene data show CDR1 as SQVTM and CDR2 as ANQGSEA. The CDR3 has 13 residues.

The chain combines TRBV12-3 or TRBV12-4 with TRBJ1-5; D is unresolved. The V gene lost 5 bases and the J gene lost 4 bases, with 9 bases spanning the gap. CDR3 length equals 13 residues. CDR3 DNA: TGTGCCAGCAGTCCTAACCCGAATCAGCCCCAGCATTTT. It specifies CASSPNPNQPQHF.

This clone has more than one count but fewer than ten. This chain connects TRBV5-1 to TRBJ2-7; D not resolved. The V end was cut by 0 bases, the J end by 5 bases, with 9 bases between. The CDR3 has 13 amino acids. Germline CDR1 reads SGHRS; CDR2 reads YFSETQ. The CDR3 bases are TGCGCCAGCAGCTTGGTAGTCGGTGACGAGCAGTACTTC. Its protein is CASSLVVGDEQYF.

The gene calls are TRBV6-5 and TRBJ1-5, with TRBD1 matching over 9 bases. V lost 5 bases, J lost 1 base, and 3 bases stayed unmatched. Germline V gives CDR1 MNHEY, CDR2 SVGAGI. This CDR3 contains 15 residues. CDR3 DNA sequence: TGTGCCAGCAGTCCGGGACAGGGAAGCAATCAGCCCCAGCATTTT. This translates into CASSPGQGSNQPQHF.

This clone was counted only a few times. The J gene is TRBJ2-7, the V gene TRBV5-1; 8 positions agree with TRBD1. CDR3 size: 14 residues. V lost 4 bases and J lost 5; bases outside the gene matches: 8. CDR1 is SGHRS, CDR2 YFSETQ, per germline. The CDR3 loop reads CASSTGQGGNEQYF. The CDR3 region has the DNA TGCGCCAGCAGCACAGGACAGGGCGGCAACGAGCAGTACTTC.

The chain links TRBV7-2 to TRBJ1-2; possibly TRBD1 for D (6 bases). Germline CDR1 is SGHTA and CDR2 is FQGNSA. The CDR3 consists of 16 residues. Trimming removed 4 bases at V and 6 bases at J, with 21 bases between. The CDR3 here is CASSWDQTGSLDGYTF. As DNA, the CDR3 is TGTGCCAGCAGCTGGGATCAGACAGGCTCCCTCGATGGCTACACCTTC.

This clone was picked up a small number of times. J is TRBJ1-4 and V is TRBV25-1; D gene ambiguous. Germline loops: CDR1 MGHDK, CDR2 SYGVNS. This CDR3 has 13 amino acids. Between the trimmed V and J ends, which lost 4 bases and 5 bases, there was a span of 8 bases. CDR3 coding DNA: TGTGCCAGCAGTGGCAGACTGAATGAAAAACTGTTTTTT. Protein product: CASSGRLNEKLFF.

This chain links TRBV29-1 with TRBJ2-3, with 12 nucleotides matching TRBD2. The CDR3 is made up of 15 amino acids. V shed 4 bases, J shed 2 bases, and the junction held 4 bases outside the gene matches. Germline loops: CDR1 SQVTM, CDR2 ANQGSEA. CDR3 amino acids: CSVATSGSHTDTQYF. In nucleotides, the CDR3 is TGCAGCGTTGCGACTAGCGGGAGTCACACAGATACGCAGTATTTT.

The chain carries TRBV5-3 and TRBJ1-6; perhaps TRBD1 as D (5 bases). TRBV5-3 is an ORF, and what it does is uncertain. CDR3 length equals 14 residues. The ends were cut back, 0 bases at V and 9 bases at J, with 10 bases in the middle. CDR3 region: CARSLGGGRSPLHF. The CDR3 DNA reads TGTGCCAGAAGCTTGGGGGGGGGTCGTTCACCCCTCCACTTT.

The chain links TRBV18 to TRBJ2-7; 8 bases align to TRBD1. Per the germline V gene, CDR1 is KGHSH and CDR2 is LQKENI. CDR3 length equals 15 residues. The V segment lost 1 base and the J segment 3 bases; nucleotides outside the gene matches: 5. DNA of the CDR3: TGTGCCAGCTCACCACAACAGGGGGGTAACTACGAGCAGTACTTC. Protein product: CASSPQQGGNYEQYF.

The V and J genes are TRBV5-1 and TRBJ2-5; a possible D gene is TRBD1 (5 bases). The CDR3 has 14 amino acids. Trimming took off 3 bases at V and 6 bases at J, with 15 bases between the two ends. Germline CDR1 and CDR2: SGHRS and YFSETQ. The CDR3 here is CASSYGQGEQTQYF. The CDR3 coding sequence is TGCGCCAGCAGCTACGGACAAGGGGAACAGACCCAGTACTTC.

This chain connects TRBV25-1 to TRBJ1-1, with D unclear. The CDR3 consists of 13 residues. Looked up from germline, CDR1 is MGHDK and CDR2 is SYGVNS. The V gene lost 4 bases and the J gene lost 8 bases, with 14 bases spanning the gap. The CDR3 coding sequence is TGTGCCAGCAGTGCAGCTCCACGGGTCGAAGCTTTCTTT. Translating gives CASSAAPRVEAFF.

This clone showed up just once. J is TRBJ2-1 and V is TRBV6-5, with TRBD1 identical over 10 bases. Germline lookup yields CDR1 MNHEY and CDR2 SVGAGI. The CDR3 spans 16 residues. V gave up 0 bases and J gave up 6 bases; unmatched junction bases: 5. CDR3 coding DNA: TGTGCCAGCAGTTACTCGAGGACAGGGGGTGGCAATGAGCAGTTCTTC. Encoded protein: CASSYSRTGGGNEQFF.

CDR3 nucleotides: TGCGCCAGCAGCAAAGGACTCCCTACAAGCACAGATACGCAGTATTTT. Its protein product is CASSKGLPTSTDTQYF. The chain combines TRBV5-1 with TRBJ2-3; maybe TRBD2 (5 bases). The CDR3 length is 16 residues. Germline assignment: CDR1 SGHRS and CDR2 YFSETQ. The V end was cut by 4 bases, the J end by 0 bases, with 15 bases between.

This clone has more than one count but fewer than ten. The gene calls are TRBV20-1 and TRBJ1-5; D gene ambiguous. Trimming removed 3 bases at V and 7 bases at J, with 13 bases between. This CDR3 is 13 amino acids long. Germline loops: CDR1 DFQATT, CDR2 SNEGSKA (reference sequence). CDR3 sequence reads: CSASPLPGQPQHF. The CDR3 bases are TGCAGTGCTAGTCCCCTACCAGGCCAGCCCCAGCATTTT.

This clone appeared a single time. The chain uses TRBV2 and TRBJ2-7, with 9 bases that match TRBD1. The CDR3 spans 14 residues. In germline, CDR1 is SNHLY, CDR2 FYNNEI. With 5 bases clipped from V and 2 bases from J, the junction kept 4 bases outside the gene matches. CDR3 residues: CASSRQGGPYEQYF. In DNA form, the CDR3 reads TGTGCCAGCAGTAGACAGGGGGGCCCCTACGAGCAGTACTTC.